This is a list of T cell receptor beta chains from one sample in a study of shared clonotypes between healthy human individuals. The method was immunoSEQ multiplex PCR; TCRdb's version includes in-frame clones alone and lacks a portion of them. The sample gives millions of clones, around 96% of which show up once; roughly 1% is in the top ten. The sample was naive CD8+ T cells sorted from blood. These receptors came from a man aged 18-30 years in good health. Both conserved end residues are part of each CDR3. The order of the fields is D gene, J gene, clone size, V gene, CDR3 protein, CDR3 DNA. A D gene is named only where the DNA matches it firmly. Clone size is shown for a subset of rows, as once, few, many or a class of expanded clone.

-	TRBJ2-7	-	TRBV7-8	CASSLAFLGSTMDEQYF	TGTGCCAGCAGCTTAGCGTTTTTGGGGTCAACGATGGACGAGCAGTACTTC
TRBD2	TRBJ2-2	-	TRBV13	CASSLAGDIAGELFF	TGTGCCAGCAGCTTGGCGGGAGATATAGCCGGGGAGCTGTTTTTT
TRBD2	TRBJ2-5	-	TRBV13	CASSSRLAGLQETQYF	TGTGCCAGCAGCTCCAGACTAGCGGGCCTCCAAGAGACCCAGTACTTC
-	TRBJ1-6	-	TRBV21-1	CASSPSDRGQSSYNSPLHF	TGTGCCAGCAGCCCATCGGACAGGGGCCAAAGCTCCTATAATTCACCCCTCCACTTT
-	TRBJ2-2	-	TRBV13	CASSLGPDRELFF	TGTGCCAGCAGCTTAGGACCTGACCGGGAGCTGTTTTTT
TRBD2	TRBJ2-3	-	TRBV9	CASSSDGLDWDTQYF	TGTGCCAGCAGCTCAGACGGACTAGACTGGGATACGCAGTATTTT
-	TRBJ1-1	once	TRBV5-1	CASSQFRGAEAFF	TGCGCCAGCAGCCAATTTAGAGGGGCTGAAGCTTTCTTT
-	TRBJ1-5	once	TRBV12-5	CASGLGSVGGRGRYQPQHF	TGTGCTAGTGGTTTGGGGTCTGTAGGTGGCAGGGGTCGTTATCAGCCCCAGCATTTT
-	TRBJ1-5	-	TRBV7-9	CASSTGNQPQHF	TGTGCCAGCAGCACAGGCAATCAGCCCCAGCATTTT
TRBD1	TRBJ1-2	-	TRBV9	CASSVAWGQGVPPGYGYTF	TGTGCCAGCAGCGTAGCGTGGGGACAGGGGGTCCCCCCGGGCTATGGCTACACCTTC
-	TRBJ1-5	-	TRBV19	CASSIGEAIRHQPQHF	TGTGCCAGTAGTATAGGAGAGGCTATTAGGCATCAGCCCCAGCATTTT
-	TRBJ1-2	once	TRBV7-9	CASSLAEVAGQFYGYTF	TGTGCCAGCAGCTTAGCGGAGGTGGCAGGACAGTTCTATGGCTACACCTTC
-	TRBJ2-1	-	TRBV5-6	CASSIQWQQFF	TGTGCCAGCAGCATACAGTGGCAGCAGTTCTTC
-	TRBJ2-7	-	TRBV6-1	CASSELAGLYEQYF	TGTGCCAGCAGTGAATTGGCGGGACTCTACGAGCAGTACTTC
-	TRBJ2-7	-	TRBV6-5	CASSYDVTYEQYF	TGTGCCAGCAGTTACGACGTAACCTACGAGCAGTACTTC
-	TRBJ2-1	-	TRBV15	CATSRDSGAAVGGEQFF	TGTGCCACCAGCAGAGATTCCGGGGCAGCTGTTGGCGGTGAGCAGTTCTTC
-	TRBJ1-1	-	TRBV15	CATSPQNGLWTEAFF	TGTGCCACCAGCCCTCAGAATGGGTTATGGACTGAAGCTTTCTTT
TRBD1	TRBJ1-1	-	TRBV5-1	CASSWSRDRGGTEAFF	TGCGCCAGCAGCTGGTCCCGGGACAGGGGCGGCACTGAAGCTTTCTTT
-	TRBJ1-2	-	TRBV7-9	CASSLGRLGYTF	TGTGCCAGCAGCTTAGGGCGCCTCGGCTACACCTTC
TRBD2	TRBJ2-7	-	TRBV11-2	CASSASLAGGSYEQYF	TGTGCCAGCAGCGCTTCCCTAGCGGGAGGGTCCTACGAGCAGTACTTC
-	TRBJ2-3	-	TRBV4-1	CASSPGPADTQYF	TGCGCCAGCAGCCCCGGACCCGCAGATACGCAGTATTTT
TRBD2	TRBJ2-1	once	TRBV4-3	CASSQDRTSGANEQFF	TGCGCCAGCAGCCAAGACAGGACTAGCGGAGCCAATGAGCAGTTCTTC
-	TRBJ2-7	-	TRBV2	CASKGSFYEQYF	TGTGCCAGCAAAGGCAGTTTCTACGAGCAGTACTTC
-	TRBJ1-6	-	TRBV6-5	CASSYSQEGYSPLHF	TGTGCCAGCAGTTACTCGCAGGAAGGGTATTCACCCCTCCACTTT
-	TRBJ2-7	-	TRBV13	CASSLYSGGLEEQYF	TGTGCCAGCAGCTTATATTCGGGGGGCCTGGAAGAGCAGTACTTC
-	TRBJ2-7	-	TRBV6-6	CASIDSFLSYEQYF	TGTGCCAGCATCGACAGCTTTCTCTCCTACGAGCAGTACTTC
TRBD1	TRBJ2-7	-	TRBV7-9	CASSLAGGAIIEQYF	TGTGCCAGCAGCTTAGCAGGGGGCGCGATTATTGAGCAGTACTTC
TRBD1	TRBJ1-2	-	TRBV5-5	CASSLRGTDLYGYTF	TGTGCCAGCAGCTTGAGAGGGACAGATTTATATGGCTACACCTTC
-	TRBJ2-7	-	TRBV4-1	CASSQSQGGTYEQYF	TGCGCCAGCAGCCAGTCGCAGGGGGGAACCTACGAGCAGTACTTC
-	TRBJ2-7	-	TRBV7-6	CASSSSASYEQYF	TGTGCCAGCAGCTCGTCAGCCTCCTACGAGCAGTACTTC
-	TRBJ1-5	-	TRBV10-3	CAIWAAQVDQPQHF	TGTGCCATATGGGCAGCCCAGGTGGATCAGCCCCAGCATTTT
TRBD2	TRBJ2-3	-	TRBV28	CASSFFSAGGREADTQYF	TGTGCCAGCAGTTTCTTTTCGGCGGGGGGGCGAGAGGCAGATACGCAGTATTTT
TRBD1	TRBJ1-5	-	TRBV7-6	CASSITGEPQHF	TGTGCCAGCAGCATAACAGGGGAGCCCCAGCATTTT
-	TRBJ2-7	few	TRBV10-1	CASSESGYEQYF	TGCGCCAGCAGTGAGTCGGGCTACGAGCAGTACTTC
-	TRBJ1-1	-	TRBV7-9	CASSEQEGQNTEAFF	TGTGCCAGCAGCGAGCAGGAGGGACAGAACACTGAAGCTTTCTTT
-	TRBJ2-3	-	TRBV5-4	CASSPGWEESTDTQYF	TGTGCCAGCAGCCCCGGATGGGAGGAAAGCACAGATACGCAGTATTTT
-	TRBJ2-1	-	TRBV6-5	CASSYSRGAPGHEQFF	TGTGCCAGCAGTTACTCTAGGGGGGCCCCGGGGCATGAGCAGTTCTTC
-	TRBJ1-1	-	TRBV27	CASSFNGAEAFF	TGTGCCAGCAGTTTTAATGGGGCTGAAGCTTTCTTT
TRBD2	TRBJ2-5	-	TRBV4-1	CASSQVLAEQETQYF	TGCGCCAGCAGCCAGGTTCTAGCGGAACAAGAGACCCAGTACTTC
-	TRBJ2-7	-	TRBV18	CASSPDRNEQYF	TGTGCCAGCTCACCCGACCGGAACGAGCAGTACTTC
TRBD1	TRBJ1-2	-	TRBV30	CAWTLTGAVGYTF	TGTGCCTGGACCCTAACAGGGGCGGTGGGCTACACCTTC
TRBD2	TRBJ2-3	-	TRBV7-9	CASSPDGLAVFSTDTQYF	TGTGCCAGCAGCCCCGACGGACTAGCGGTTTTTAGCACAGATACGCAGTATTTT
TRBD2	TRBJ2-1	-	TRBV5-4	CASSLDRGGEQFF	TGTGCCAGCAGCTTGGATCGCGGGGGTGAGCAGTTCTTC
TRBD1	TRBJ1-1	-	TRBV19	CASSMGTGLTEAFF	TGTGCCAGTAGTATGGGGACAGGGTTAACTGAAGCTTTCTTT
-	TRBJ1-5	few	TRBV18	CASSPYQQGGNQPQHF	TGTGCCAGCTCACCCTACCAACAGGGAGGCAATCAGCCCCAGCATTTT
-	TRBJ2-6	-	TRBV11-3	CASSLDKGDGANVLTF	TGTGCCAGCAGCTTAGATAAAGGGGATGGGGCCAACGTCCTGACTTTC